The clone carrying this TCR beta chain appeared a single time. Sequenced by immunoSEQ multiplex PCR; TCRdb stores in-frame clones only, minus some. The data show about 97,000 clones, roughly 85% seen once. This sample is drawn from a study of blood T cell repertoires in COVID-19. V shed 4 bases, J shed 1 base, and the junction held 5 bases outside the gene matches. The CDR3 is 17 residues long. Per germline, CDR1 SGHNT and CDR2 YYREEE (reference sequence). Sample: peripheral blood. This clonotype was obtained from a woman in her 70s with active or convalescent COVID-19. This sequence joins TRBV5-4 and TRBJ2-3; 14 bases fit TRBD2. CDR3 DNA sequence: TGTGCCAGCAGCCCCGGACTAGCGGGGGGAGGCACAGATACGCAGTATTTT. Its protein product is CASSPGLAGGGTDTQYF.